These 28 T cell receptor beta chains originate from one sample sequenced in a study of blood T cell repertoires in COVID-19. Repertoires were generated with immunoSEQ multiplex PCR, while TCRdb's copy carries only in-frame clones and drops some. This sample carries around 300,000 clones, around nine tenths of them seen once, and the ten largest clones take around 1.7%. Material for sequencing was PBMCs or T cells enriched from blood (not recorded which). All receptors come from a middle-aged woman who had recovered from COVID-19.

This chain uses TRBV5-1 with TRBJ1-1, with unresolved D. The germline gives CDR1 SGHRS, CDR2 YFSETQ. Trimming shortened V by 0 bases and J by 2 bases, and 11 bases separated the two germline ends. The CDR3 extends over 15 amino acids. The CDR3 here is CASSLASVPNTEAFF. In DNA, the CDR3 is TGCGCCAGCAGCTTGGCCTCCGTTCCCAACACTGAAGCTTTCTTT.

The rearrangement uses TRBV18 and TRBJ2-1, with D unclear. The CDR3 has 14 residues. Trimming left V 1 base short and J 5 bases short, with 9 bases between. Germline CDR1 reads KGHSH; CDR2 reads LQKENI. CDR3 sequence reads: CASSPQARNNEQFF. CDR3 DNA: TGTGCCAGCTCACCACAGGCTAGAAACAATGAGCAGTTCTTC.

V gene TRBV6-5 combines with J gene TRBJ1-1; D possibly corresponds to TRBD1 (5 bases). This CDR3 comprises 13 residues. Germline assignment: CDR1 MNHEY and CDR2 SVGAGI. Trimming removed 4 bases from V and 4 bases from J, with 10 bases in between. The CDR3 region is CASSWGEGTEAFF. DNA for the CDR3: TGTGCCAGCAGTTGGGGGGAGGGCACTGAAGCTTTCTTT.

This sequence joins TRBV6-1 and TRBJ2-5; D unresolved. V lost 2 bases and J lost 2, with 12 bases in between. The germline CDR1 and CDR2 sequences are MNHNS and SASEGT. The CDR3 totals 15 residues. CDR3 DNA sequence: TGTGCCAGCAGTGAAACAGTTACAATACAAGAGACCCAGTACTTC. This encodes CASSETVTIQETQYF.

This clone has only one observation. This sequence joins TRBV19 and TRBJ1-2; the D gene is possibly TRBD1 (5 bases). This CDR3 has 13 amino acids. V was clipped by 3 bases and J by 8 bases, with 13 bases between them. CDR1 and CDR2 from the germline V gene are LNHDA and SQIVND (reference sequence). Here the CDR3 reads CASSIGTYRGYTF. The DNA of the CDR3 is TGTGCCAGTAGTATTGGTACCTACAGGGGCTACACCTTC.

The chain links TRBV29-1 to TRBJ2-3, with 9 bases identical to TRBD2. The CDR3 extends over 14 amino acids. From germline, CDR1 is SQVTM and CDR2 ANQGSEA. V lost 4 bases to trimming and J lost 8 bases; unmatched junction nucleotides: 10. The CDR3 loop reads CSVAGLAGLGTQYF. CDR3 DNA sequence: TGCAGCGTTGCAGGGCTAGCGGGGTTGGGTACGCAGTATTTT.

DNA of the CDR3: TGCGCCAGCAGTCGCGGTGTGACAGGGGATGCCGCTAACTATGGCTACACCTTC. Residues: CASSRGVTGDAANYGYTF. This rearrangement joins TRBV5-1 to TRBJ1-2; 8 nucleotides match TRBD1. The CDR3 runs to 18 residues. With 5 bases clipped from V and 0 bases from J, the junction kept 15 bases outside the gene matches. In germline, CDR1 is SGHRS, CDR2 YFSETQ.

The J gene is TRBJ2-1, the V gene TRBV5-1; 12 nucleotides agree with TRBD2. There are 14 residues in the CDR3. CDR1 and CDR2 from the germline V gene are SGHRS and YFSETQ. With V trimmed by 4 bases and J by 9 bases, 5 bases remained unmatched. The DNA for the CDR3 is TGCGCCAGCAGCCAGACTAGCGGGAGTGCTGAGCAGTTCTTC. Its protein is CASSQTSGSAEQFF.

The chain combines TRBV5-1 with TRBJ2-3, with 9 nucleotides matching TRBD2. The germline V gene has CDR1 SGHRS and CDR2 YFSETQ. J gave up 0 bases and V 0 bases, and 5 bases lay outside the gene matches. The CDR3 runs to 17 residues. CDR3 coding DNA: TGCGCCAGCAGCTTGGTGGCTAGCGGGATCAGCACAGATACGCAGTATTTT. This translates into CASSLVASGISTDTQYF.

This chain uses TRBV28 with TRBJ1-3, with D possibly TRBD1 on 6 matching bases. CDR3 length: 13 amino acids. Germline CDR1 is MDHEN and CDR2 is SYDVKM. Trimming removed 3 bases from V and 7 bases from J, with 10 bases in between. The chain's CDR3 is CASSLAGVNTIYF. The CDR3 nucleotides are TGTGCCAGCAGTTTGGCAGGGGTGAACACCATATATTTT.

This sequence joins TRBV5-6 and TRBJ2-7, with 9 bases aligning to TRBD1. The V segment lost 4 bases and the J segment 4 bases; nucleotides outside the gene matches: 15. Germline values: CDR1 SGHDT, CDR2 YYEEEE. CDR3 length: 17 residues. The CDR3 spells CASSPTWGQGTLYEQYF. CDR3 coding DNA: TGTGCCAGCAGCCCCACGTGGGGACAGGGAACATTGTACGAGCAGTACTTC.

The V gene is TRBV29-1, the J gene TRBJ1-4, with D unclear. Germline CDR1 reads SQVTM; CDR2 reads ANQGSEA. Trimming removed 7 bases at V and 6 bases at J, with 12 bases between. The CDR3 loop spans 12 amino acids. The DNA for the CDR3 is TGCAGCGCCGGTCTGAATTATGAAAAACTGTTTTTT. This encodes CSAGLNYEKLFF. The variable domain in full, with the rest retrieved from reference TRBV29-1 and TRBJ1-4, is SAVISQKPSRDICQRGTSLTIQCQVDSQVTMMFWYRQQPGQSLTLIATANQGSEATYESGFVIDKFPISRPNLTFSTLTVSNMSPEDSSIYLCSAGLNYEKLFFGSGTQLSVL.

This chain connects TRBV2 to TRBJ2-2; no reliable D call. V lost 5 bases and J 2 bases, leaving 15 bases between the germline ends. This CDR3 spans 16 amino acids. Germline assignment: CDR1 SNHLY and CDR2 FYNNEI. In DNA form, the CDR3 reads TGTGCCAGCAGTAGGATAGCCCCCCTCAACACCGGGGAGCTGTTTTTT. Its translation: CASSRIAPLNTGELFF.

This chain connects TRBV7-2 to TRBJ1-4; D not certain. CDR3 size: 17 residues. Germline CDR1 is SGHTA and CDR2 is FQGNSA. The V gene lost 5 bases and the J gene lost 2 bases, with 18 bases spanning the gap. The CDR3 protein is CASSLIGVLETNEKLFF. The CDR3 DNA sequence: TGTGCCAGCAGCCTGATTGGCGTATTGGAGACTAATGAAAAACTGTTTTTT.

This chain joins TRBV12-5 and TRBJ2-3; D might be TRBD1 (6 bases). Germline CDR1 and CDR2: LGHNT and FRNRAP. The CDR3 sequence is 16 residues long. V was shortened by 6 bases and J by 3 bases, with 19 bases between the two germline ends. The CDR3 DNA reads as TGTGCTAGTGGGTCTAGACCGGGACAATGGACAGATACGCAGTATTTT. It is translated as CASGSRPGQWTDTQYF. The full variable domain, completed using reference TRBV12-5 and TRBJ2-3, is DARVTQTPRHKVTEMGQEVTMRCQPILGHNTVFWYRQTMMQGLELLAYFRNRAPLDDSGMPKDRFSAEMPDATLATLKIQPSEPRDSAVYFCASGSRPGQWTDTQYFGPGTRLTVL.

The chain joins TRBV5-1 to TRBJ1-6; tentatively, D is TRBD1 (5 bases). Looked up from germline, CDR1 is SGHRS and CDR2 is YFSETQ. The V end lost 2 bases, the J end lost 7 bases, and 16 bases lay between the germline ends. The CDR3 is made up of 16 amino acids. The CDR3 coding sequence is TGCGCCAGCAGCTTCCGGGCCCCTCAGGGAAATTCACCCCTCCACTTT. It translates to CASSFRAPQGNSPLHF.

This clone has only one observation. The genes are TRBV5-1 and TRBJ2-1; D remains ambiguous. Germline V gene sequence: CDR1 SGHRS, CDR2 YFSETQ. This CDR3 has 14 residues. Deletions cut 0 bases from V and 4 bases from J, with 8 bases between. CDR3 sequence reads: CASSLEQVYNEQFF. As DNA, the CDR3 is TGCGCCAGCAGCTTGGAGCAGGTATACAATGAGCAGTTCTTC.

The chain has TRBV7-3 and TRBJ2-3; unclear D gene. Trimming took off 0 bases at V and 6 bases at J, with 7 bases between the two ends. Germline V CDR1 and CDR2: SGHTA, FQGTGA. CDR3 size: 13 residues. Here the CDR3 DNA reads TGTGCCAGCAGCTTAACCTCTTCGGATACGCAGTATTTT. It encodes CASSLTSSDTQYF.

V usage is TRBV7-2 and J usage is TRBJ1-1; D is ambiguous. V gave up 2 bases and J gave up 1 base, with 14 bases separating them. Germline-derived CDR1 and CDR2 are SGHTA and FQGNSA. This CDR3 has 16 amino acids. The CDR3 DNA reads TGTGCCAGCAGCTTATTATCTAACAGAAGGAACACTGAAGCTTTCTTT. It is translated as CASSLLSNRRNTEAFF.

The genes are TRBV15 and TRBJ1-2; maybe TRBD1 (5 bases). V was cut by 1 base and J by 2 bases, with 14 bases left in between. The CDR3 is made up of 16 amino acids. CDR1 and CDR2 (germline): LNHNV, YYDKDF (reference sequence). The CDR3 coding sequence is TGTGCCACCAGCAGAGGTGGGGGGGAGTCAAACTATGGCTACACCTTC. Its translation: CATSRGGGESNYGYTF.

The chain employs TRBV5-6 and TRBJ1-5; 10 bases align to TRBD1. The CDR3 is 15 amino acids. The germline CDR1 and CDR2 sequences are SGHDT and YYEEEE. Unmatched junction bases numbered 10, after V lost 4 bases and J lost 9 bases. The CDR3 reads CASSGGTGANGPQHF. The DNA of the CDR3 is TGTGCCAGCAGCGGGGGGACAGGGGCGAACGGGCCCCAGCATTTT. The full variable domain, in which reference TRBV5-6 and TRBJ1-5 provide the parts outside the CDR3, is DAGVTQSPTHLIKTRGQQVTLRCSPKSGHDTVSWYQQALGQGPQFIFQYYEEEERQRGNFPDRFSGHQFPNYSSELNVNALLLGDSALYLCASSGGTGANGPQHFGDGTRLSIL.

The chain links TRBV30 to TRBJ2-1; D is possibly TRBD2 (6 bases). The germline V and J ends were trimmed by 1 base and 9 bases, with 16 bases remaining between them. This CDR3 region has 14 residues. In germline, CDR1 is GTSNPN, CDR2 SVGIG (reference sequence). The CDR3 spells CAWSGGVQKAEQFF. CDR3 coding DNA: TGTGCCTGGAGTGGGGGGGTCCAGAAGGCTGAGCAGTTCTTC.

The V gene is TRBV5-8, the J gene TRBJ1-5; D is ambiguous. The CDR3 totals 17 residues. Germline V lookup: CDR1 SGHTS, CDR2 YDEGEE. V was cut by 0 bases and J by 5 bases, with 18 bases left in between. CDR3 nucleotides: TGTGCCAGCAGCTTGGGGGCAGGCCCCACCACTTATCAGCCCCAGCATTTT. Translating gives CASSLGAGPTTYQPQHF. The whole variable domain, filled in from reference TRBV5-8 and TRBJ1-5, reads EAGVTQSPTHLIKTRGQQATLRCSPISGHTSVYWYQQALGLGLQFLLWYDEGEERNRGNFPPRFSGRQFPNYSSELNVNALELEDSALYLCASSLGAGPTTYQPQHFGDGTRLSIL.

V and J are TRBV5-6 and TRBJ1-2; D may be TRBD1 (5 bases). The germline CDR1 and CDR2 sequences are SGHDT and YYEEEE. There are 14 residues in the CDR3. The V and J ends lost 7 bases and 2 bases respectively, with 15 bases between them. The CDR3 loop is CASRSAGGNYGYTF. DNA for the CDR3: TGTGCCAGCCGTTCAGCGGGGGGGAACTATGGCTACACCTTC.

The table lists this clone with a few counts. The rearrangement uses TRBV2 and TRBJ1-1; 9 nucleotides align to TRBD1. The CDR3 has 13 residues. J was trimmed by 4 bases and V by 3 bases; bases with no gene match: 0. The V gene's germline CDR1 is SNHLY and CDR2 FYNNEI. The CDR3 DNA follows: TGTGCCAGCAGTGAGGACAGGGGCACTGAAGCTTTCTTT. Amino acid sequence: CASSEDRGTEAFF.

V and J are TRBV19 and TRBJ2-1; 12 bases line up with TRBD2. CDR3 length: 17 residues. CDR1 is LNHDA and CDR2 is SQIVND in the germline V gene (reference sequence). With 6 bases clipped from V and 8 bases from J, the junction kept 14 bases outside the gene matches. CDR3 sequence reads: CASRPLLLAGGDHEQFF. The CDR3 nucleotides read TGTGCCAGTAGACCACTCCTCCTAGCGGGAGGGGACCATGAGCAGTTCTTC. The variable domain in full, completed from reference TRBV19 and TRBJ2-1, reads DGGITQSPKYLFRKEGQNVTLSCEQNLNHDAMYWYRQDPGQGLRLIYYSQIVNDFQKGDIAEGYSVSREKKESFPLTVTSAQKNPTAFYLCASRPLLLAGGDHEQFFGPGTRLTVL.

The CDR3 bases are TGTGCCAGCAGCGTCTCCGGGACAAGTACCTACGAGCAGTACTTC. Protein: CASSVSGTSTYEQYF. The chain carries TRBV5-5 and TRBJ2-7; tentative D call: TRBD1 (6 bases). The CDR3 has 15 residues. V lost 4 bases to trimming and J lost 2 bases, with 16 bases between them. Germline CDR1 is SGHKS and CDR2 is YYEKEE (reference sequence).

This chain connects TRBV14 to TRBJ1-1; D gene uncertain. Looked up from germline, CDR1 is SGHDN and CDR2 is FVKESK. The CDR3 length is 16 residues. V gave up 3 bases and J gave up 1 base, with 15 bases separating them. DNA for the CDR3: TGTGCCAGCAGCCATAAAGTAGGGAGTCCGAACACTGAAGCTTTCTTT. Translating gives CASSHKVGSPNTEAFF.